The table lists the clone carrying this TCR beta chain with a few counts. Each CDR3 protein is one row after TCRdb ran MiXCR on the 5' RACE reads. The sample shows 600,000 to 850,000 distinct CDR3 sequences, 15% to 20% of them seen only once. The data are from a study of identical twins. All donors comprised healthy Caucasians. These data were also reused for a study on T cells expressing NK-cell markers. That paper states: Within the sequenced cohort of eight donors, seven exhibited HCMV seropositivity and one was seronegative. Topping the CD3+CD56-NKG2C+ fraction as well were these clonotypes, in a few donors.

The source material was PBMCs. This sequence originates from a woman aged 18 to 35 in good health.

The CDR3 bases are TGTGCCAGCAACCGGGGAACCTACGAGCAGTACTTC. Its translation: CASNRGTYEQYF. The V call is TRBV12-3 or TRBV12-4, the J call TRBJ2-7; TRBD2 might be the D (5 bases). CDR3 length equals 12 residues. V lost 7 bases to trimming and J lost 2 bases, with 9 bases between them.